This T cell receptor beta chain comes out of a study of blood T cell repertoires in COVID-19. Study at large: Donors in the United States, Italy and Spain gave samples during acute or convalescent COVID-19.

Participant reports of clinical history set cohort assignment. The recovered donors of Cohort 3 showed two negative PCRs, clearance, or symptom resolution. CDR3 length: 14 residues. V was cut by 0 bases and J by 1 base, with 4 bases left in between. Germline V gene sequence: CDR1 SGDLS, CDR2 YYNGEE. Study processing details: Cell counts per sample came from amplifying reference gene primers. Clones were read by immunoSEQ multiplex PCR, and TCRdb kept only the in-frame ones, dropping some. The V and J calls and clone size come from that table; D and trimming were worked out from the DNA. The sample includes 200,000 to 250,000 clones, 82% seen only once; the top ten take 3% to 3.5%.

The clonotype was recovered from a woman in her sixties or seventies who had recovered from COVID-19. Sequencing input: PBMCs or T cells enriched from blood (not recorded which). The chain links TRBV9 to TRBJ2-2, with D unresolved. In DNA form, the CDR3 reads TGTGCCAGCAGCGTAGCTATGAACACCGGGGAGCTGTTTTTT. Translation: CASSVAMNTGELFF.